This T cell receptor beta chain was retrieved from a study of blood T cell repertoires in COVID-19. Study background: There were acute and convalescent COVID-19 samples, and they came from the United States, Italy and Spain.

V lost 2 bases to trimming and J lost 6 bases, with 4 bases between them. The CDR3 is made up of 11 amino acids. Germline CDR1 reads MNHEY; CDR2 reads SVGAGI. Per the original methods: By means of reference gene primer amplification, nucleated cell counts were estimated. Here immunoSEQ multiplex PCR was the method, and the copy in TCRdb shows in-frame clones only, minus some. V and J calls plus clone size are reproduced from that table; the DNA served to infer D and trimming. The sample holds 160,000 or so clones, roughly 85% seen once. Clinical histories supplied by participants themselves formed the basis of cohort assignment. Cohort 3 recovered donors had two negative PCRs, clearance, or symptom resolution.

This TCR derives from a man between 60 and 75 years old who had recovered from COVID-19. The rearrangement joins TRBV6-5 to TRBJ2-5; D ambiguous. Sequenced sample: PBMCs or T cells enriched from blood (not recorded which). CDR3 coding DNA: TGTGCCAGCAGTTACGCGCAGACCCAGTACTTC. Its protein product is CASSYAQTQYF.